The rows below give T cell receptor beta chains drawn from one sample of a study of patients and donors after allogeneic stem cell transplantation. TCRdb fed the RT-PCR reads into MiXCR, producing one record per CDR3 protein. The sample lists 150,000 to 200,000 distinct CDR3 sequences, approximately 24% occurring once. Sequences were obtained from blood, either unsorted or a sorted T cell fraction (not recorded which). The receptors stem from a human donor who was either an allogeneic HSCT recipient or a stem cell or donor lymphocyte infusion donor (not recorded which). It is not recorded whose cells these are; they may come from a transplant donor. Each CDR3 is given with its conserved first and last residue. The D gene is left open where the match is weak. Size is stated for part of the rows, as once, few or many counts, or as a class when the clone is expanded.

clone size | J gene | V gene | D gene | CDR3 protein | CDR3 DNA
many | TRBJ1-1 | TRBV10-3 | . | CAISGPGPGGTEAFF | TGTGCCATCAGTGGTCCGGGACCCGGAGGCACTGAAGCTTTCTTT
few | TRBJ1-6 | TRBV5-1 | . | CASSSTLQGFVSPLHF | TGCGCCAGCAGCTCTACTTTGCAAGGGTTTGTGTCACCCCTCCACTTT
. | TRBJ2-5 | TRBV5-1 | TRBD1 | CASSFPPQGARETQYF | TGCGCCAGCAGCTTCCCTCCCCAGGGGGCCAGGGAGACCCAGTACTTC
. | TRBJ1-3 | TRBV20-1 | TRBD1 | CSARGLTGSGNTIYF | TGCAGTGCTAGAGGACTGACAGGGTCTGGAAACACCATATATTTT
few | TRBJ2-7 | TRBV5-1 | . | CASRRDETYEQYF | TGCGCCAGCAGGAGGGACGAGACCTACGAGCAGTACTTC
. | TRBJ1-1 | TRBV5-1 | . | CASSAGQREGEAFF | TGCGCCAGCAGCGCCGGACAGAGGGAAGGTGAAGCTTTCTTT
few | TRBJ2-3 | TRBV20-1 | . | CSAMLLPRGLTDTQYF | TGCAGTGCTATGCTGTTACCTCGGGGGTTGACAGATACGCAGTATTTT
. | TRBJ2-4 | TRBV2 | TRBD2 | CASSDSGRGNIQYF | TGTGCCAGCAGTGATTCTGGGAGGGGAAACATTCAGTACTTC
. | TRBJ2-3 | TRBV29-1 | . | CSVEKGTSGTDTQYF | TGCAGCGTTGAAAAGGGGACAAGCGGCACAGATACGCAGTATTTT
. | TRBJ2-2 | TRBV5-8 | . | CASSLRSRVGNTGELFF | TGTGCCAGCAGCTTACGTTCGCGGGTCGGGAACACCGGGGAGCTGTTTTTT
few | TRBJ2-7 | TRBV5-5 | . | CASSSVGFHEQYF | TGTGCCAGCAGCAGTGTTGGGTTCCACGAGCAGTACTTC
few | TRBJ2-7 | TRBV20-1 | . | CSALVRNSYEQYF | TGCAGTGCTCTTGTTCGGAACTCCTACGAGCAGTACTTC
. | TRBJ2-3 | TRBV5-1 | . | CASSPTDTQYF | TGCGCCAGCAGCCCCACGGATACGCAGTATTTT
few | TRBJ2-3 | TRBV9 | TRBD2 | CASSDPKTSGRGATDTQYF | TGTGCCAGCAGCGACCCCAAGACTAGCGGCCGAGGAGCTACAGATACGCAGTATTTT
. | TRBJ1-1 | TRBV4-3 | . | CASSQDSVGGTEAFF | TGCGCCAGCAGCCAAGACTCTGTAGGGGGCACTGAAGCTTTCTTT
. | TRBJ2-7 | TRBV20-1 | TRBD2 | CSARKGLAGSWEQYF | TGCAGTGCCAGAAAGGGACTAGCGGGCTCCTGGGAGCAGTACTTC
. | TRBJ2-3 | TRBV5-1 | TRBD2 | CATGGGQTDTQYF | TGCGCCACCGGCGGGGGGCAAACAGATACGCAGTATTTT
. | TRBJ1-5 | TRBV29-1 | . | CSVEVGRVNQPQHF | TGCAGCGTTGAAGTTGGCAGAGTGAATCAGCCCCAGCATTTT
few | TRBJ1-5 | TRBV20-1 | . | CSARGTAHSNQPQHF | TGCAGTGCTAGAGGGACAGCTCATAGCAATCAGCCCCAGCATTTT
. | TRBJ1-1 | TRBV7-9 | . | CASSLPQGPFF | TGTGCCAGCAGCTTACCGCAGGGGCCTTTCTTT
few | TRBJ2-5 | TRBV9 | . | CASSLDGARETQYF | TGTGCCAGCAGCCTAGACGGGGCAAGAGAGACCCAGTACTTC
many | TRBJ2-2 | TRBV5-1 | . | CASSLASGEVYTGELFF | TGCGCCAGCAGCCTAGCTTCGGGAGAGGTGTACACCGGGGAGCTGTTTTTT
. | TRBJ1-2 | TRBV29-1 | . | CSAGTSLGGYTF | TGCAGCGCAGGGACTTCCCTAGGAGGCTACACCTTC
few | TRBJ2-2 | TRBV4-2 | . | CASSQAGTPGELFF | TGTGCCAGCAGCCAAGCCGGGACCCCCGGGGAGCTGTTTTTT
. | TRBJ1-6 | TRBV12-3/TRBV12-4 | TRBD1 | CASTDRVSPLHF | TGTGCCAGCACCGACAGGGTTTCACCCCTCCACTTT
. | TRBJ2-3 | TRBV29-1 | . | CSVVTAALSTDTQYF | TGCAGCGTTGTTACTGCCGCCCTCAGCACAGATACGCAGTATTTT
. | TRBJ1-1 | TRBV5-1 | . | CASSYRTETTEAFF | TGCGCCAGCAGCTACCGGACGGAGACCACTGAAGCTTTCTTT
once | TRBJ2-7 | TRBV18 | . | CASSPIDQKLGPYEQYF | TGTGCCAGCTCACCAATTGATCAAAAGCTGGGGCCCTACGAGCAGTACTTC
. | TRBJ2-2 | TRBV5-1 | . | CASSRRYDTGELFF | TGCGCCAGCAGCCGGAGGTACGACACCGGGGAGCTGTTTTTT
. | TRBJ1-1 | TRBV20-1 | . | CSAATGMGEAFF | TGCAGTGCTGCGACAGGAATGGGAGAAGCTTTCTTT
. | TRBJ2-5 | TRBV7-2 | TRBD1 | CASSQPGQGLETQYF | TGTGCCAGCAGCCAACCGGGACAGGGTCTAGAGACCCAGTACTTC
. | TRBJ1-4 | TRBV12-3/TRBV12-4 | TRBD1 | CASRSPYRGRGREKLFF | TGTGCCAGCAGATCCCCCTATCGCGGCAGGGGGCGTGAAAAACTGTTTTTT
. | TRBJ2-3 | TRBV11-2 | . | CASSSHPAGDTQYF | TGTGCCAGCAGCTCCCATCCAGCGGGAGATACGCAGTATTTT
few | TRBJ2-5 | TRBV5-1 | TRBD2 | CASSLGSGGKETQYF | TGCGCCAGCAGCTTGGGTAGCGGGGGCAAAGAGACCCAGTACTTC
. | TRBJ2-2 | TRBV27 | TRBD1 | CASSYAGGPGELFF | TGTGCCAGCAGTTACGCAGGGGGCCCCGGGGAGCTGTTTTTT
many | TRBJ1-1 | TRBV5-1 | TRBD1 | CASTPGGMNTEAFF | TGCGCCAGCACCCCAGGGGGCATGAACACTGAAGCTTTCTTT
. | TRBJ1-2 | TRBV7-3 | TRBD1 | CASSLGGTDYGYTF | TGTGCCAGCAGCTTAGGGGGGACAGACTATGGCTACACCTTC
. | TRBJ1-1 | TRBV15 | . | CATSPRGAAMNTEAFF | TGTGCCACCAGCCCCCGGGGGGCAGCCATGAACACTGAAGCTTTCTTT
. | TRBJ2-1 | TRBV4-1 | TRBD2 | CASSQVMGLASYNEQFF | TGCGCCAGCAGCCAAGTAATGGGACTAGCATCCTACAATGAGCAGTTCTTC
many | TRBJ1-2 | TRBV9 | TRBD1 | CASSASRSGGPDGYTF | TGTGCCAGCAGCGCATCGAGATCAGGGGGCCCCGATGGCTACACCTTC
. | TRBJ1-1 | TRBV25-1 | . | CASSGKGGTEAFF | TGTGCCAGCAGTGGTAAGGGGGGCACTGAAGCTTTCTTT
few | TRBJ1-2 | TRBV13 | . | CASSSLRISNYGYTF | TGTGCCAGCAGCTCACTCCGGATATCCAACTATGGCTACACCTTC
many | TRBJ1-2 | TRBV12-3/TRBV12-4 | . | CASSLSRGIGYTF | TGTGCCAGCAGTTTAAGCAGGGGTATTGGCTACACCTTC
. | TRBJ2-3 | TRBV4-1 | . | CASSQTADTQYF | TGCGCCAGCAGCCAAACAGCAGATACGCAGTATTTT
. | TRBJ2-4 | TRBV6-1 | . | CASLSGPKNIRYF | TGTGCCAGCCTGTCGGGGCCGAAAAACATTCGGTACTTC
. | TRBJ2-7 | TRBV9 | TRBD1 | CASSGRQGNHEQYF | TGTGCCAGCAGCGGCAGACAGGGGAACCACGAGCAGTACTTC
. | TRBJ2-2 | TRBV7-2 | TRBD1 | CASSLAGQVHRELFF | TGTGCCAGCAGCTTAGCGGGACAGGTACACCGGGAGCTGTTTTTT
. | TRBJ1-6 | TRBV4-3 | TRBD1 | CASSQPPDRGNSPLHF | TGCGCCAGCAGCCAACCCCCCGACAGGGGGAATTCACCCCTCCACTTT
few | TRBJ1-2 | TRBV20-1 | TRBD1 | CSARDTGGTNYGYTF | TGCAGTGCTAGAGATACAGGGGGAACTAACTATGGCTACACCTTC
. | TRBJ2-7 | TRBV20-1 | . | CSASGLPHEQYF | TGCAGTGCCTCGGGACTTCCTCACGAGCAGTACTTC
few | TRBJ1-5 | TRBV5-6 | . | CASSLGYNQPQHF | TGTGCCAGCAGCTTGGGATACAATCAGCCCCAGCATTTT
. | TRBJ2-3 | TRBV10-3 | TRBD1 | CAISGWDREDTDTQYF | TGTGCCATCAGTGGATGGGACAGGGAAGACACAGATACGCAGTATTTT
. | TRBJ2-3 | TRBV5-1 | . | CASSLAPRRGDTQYF | TGCGCCAGCAGCTTGGCCCCGCGGAGGGGCGATACGCAGTATTTT
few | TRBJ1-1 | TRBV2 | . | CASSEFASVEAFF | TGTGCCAGCAGTGAGTTCGCGTCGGTTGAAGCTTTCTTT
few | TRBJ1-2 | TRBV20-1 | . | CSARGLTGAVGGYTF | TGCAGTGCTAGGGGATTGACAGGCGCTGTTGGTGGCTACACCTTC
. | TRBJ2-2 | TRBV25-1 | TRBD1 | CASSAEGGQGAAGELFF | TGTGCCAGCAGTGCCGAGGGGGGACAGGGAGCCGCCGGGGAGCTGTTTTTT
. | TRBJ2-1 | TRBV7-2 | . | CASRMNSYNEQFF | TGTGCCAGCAGAATGAACTCCTACAATGAGCAGTTCTTC
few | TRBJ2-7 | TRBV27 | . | CASSLKVGYEQYF | TGTGCCAGCAGTTTAAAGGTCGGGTACGAGCAGTACTTC
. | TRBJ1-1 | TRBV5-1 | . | CASSLLGTLNTEAFF | TGCGCCAGCAGCTTGTTGGGGACCCTAAACACTGAAGCTTTCTTT
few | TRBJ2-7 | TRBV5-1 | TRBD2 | CASSFPGLAGVNEQYF | TGCGCCAGCAGCTTCCCGGGACTAGCGGGAGTTAACGAGCAGTACTTC